The T cell receptor (beta chain) described here comes from a study of CD8+CD57+ T cells in acquired aplastic anemia. Study-level background: Mean yield of DNA from sorted CD4+ and CD8+ cells was approximately 3 ug.

CD8+CD57+ cell expansion, shown by flow cytometry, had occurred in the patients selected for sequencing. Germline lookup yields CDR1 ENHRY and CDR2 SYGVKD. Between the trimmed V and J ends, which lost 2 bases and 11 bases, there was a span of 15 bases. CDR3 length equals 13 residues. Study-wide points: Patients and controls shared 25 to 30 CD8+ CDR3 sequences, which appeared highly expressed in patients and within their immunodominant clones.

TCR beta VDJ and CDR3 profiling used genomic DNA as template. A single record per CDR3 protein comes from TCRdb applying MiXCR to the reads. Found here are some 120,000 distinct CDR3 sequences, approximately 40% of them singletons; the top ten hold about 2.7%. Notes on this clonotype: Its antigen is unknown.

The receptor was isolated from a human donor with aplastic anemia. The sample comprised sorted CD4+, CD8+, or CD8+CD57+ T cells (not recorded which) from PBMCs. The chain joins TRBV10-3 to TRBJ1-1; D not certain. The CDR3 DNA follows: TGTGCCATCAGTGAGGCGAACGGTAATGGGGCTTTCTTT. As protein: CAISEANGNGAFF.